This TCR beta chain appears in the sequencing data of a study of blood T cell repertoires in COVID-19. Across the study: Spain, Italy and the United States supplied samples that represented acute and convalescent COVID-19.

Using immunoSEQ multiplex PCR, the repertoire was profiled, and TCRdb retains in-frame clones only, with some absent. This sample has 60,000 or so clones, with about 77% found just once. With 3 bases clipped from V and 5 bases from J, the junction kept 4 bases outside the gene matches. The V gene's germline CDR1 is DFQATT and CDR2 SNEGSKA (reference sequence). The CDR3 loop spans 13 amino acids. This TCR was recovered from a human donor in a cohort sampled during active COVID-19. The source material was peripheral blood. V gene TRBV20-1 combines with J gene TRBJ1-1, with 9 bases fitting TRBD1. The chain's CDR3 is CSASGQGWTEAFF. In nucleotides, the CDR3 is TGCAGTGCTAGTGGACAGGGGTGGACTGAAGCTTTCTTT.